This T cell receptor beta chain comes out of a study of monozygotic twins with inflammatory bowel disease. With the 5' RACE reads reprocessed, TCRdb shows one record per CDR3 protein and no DNA. The data show around 380,000 distinct CDR3 sequences, and the top ten clones hold 2% to 2.5%. The CDR3 runs 16 residues. CDR1 is DFQATT, CDR2 SNEGSKA, per germline (reference sequence). Material: blood. The sequence was obtained from a human donor with ulcerative colitis or Crohn's disease, or a healthy co-twin of an affected twin (not recorded which). This chain uses TRBV20-1 with TRBJ2-5; the TRBD2 assignment by TCRdb is unverifiable without DNA. CDR3 protein: CSASSPLAGAQETQYF.